A selection of T cell receptor beta chains follows, all from one sample in a study of technical replicates of blood from a few donors. The method was immunoSEQ multiplex PCR; TCRdb's version includes in-frame clones alone and lacks a portion of them. The sample records tens of thousands of clones, about 89% being singletons. What was sequenced was T cells isolated from PBMCs. The receptors come from a human donor in good health. The CDR3 runs from the conserved cysteine through the conserved F or W. Each record gives: clone size, V gene, D gene, J gene, CDR3 protein, CDR3 DNA. The D gene is left open where the match is weak. Clone size appears in some rows only: once, few, many, or a class for an expanded clone.

abundance: once
v_gene: TRBV30
d_gene: TRBD2
j_gene: TRBJ2-1
CDR3aa: CASGTSGNEQFF
CDR3nt: TGTGCCTCCGGGACTAGCGGCAATGAGCAGTTCTTC

abundance: few
v_gene: TRBV30
d_gene: .
j_gene: TRBJ1-1
CDR3aa: CAWSNLGGTEAFF
CDR3nt: TGTGCCTGGAGTAATTTGGGGGGCACTGAAGCTTTCTTT

abundance: .
v_gene: TRBV2
d_gene: .
j_gene: TRBJ2-2
CDR3aa: CASSAPFTGDYTGELFF
CDR3nt: TGTGCCAGCAGTGCCCCCTTTACGGGAGACTACACCGGGGAGCTGTTTTTT

abundance: .
v_gene: TRBV19
d_gene: TRBD2
j_gene: TRBJ2-1
CDR3aa: CASSRLTSGRVGEQFF
CDR3nt: TGTGCCAGTAGCCGCTTGACTAGCGGGAGAGTAGGTGAGCAGTTCTTC

abundance: .
v_gene: TRBV11-3
d_gene: TRBD2
j_gene: TRBJ2-1
CDR3aa: CASSPGWLAGVLDYNEQFF
CDR3nt: TGTGCCAGCAGCCCGGGTTGGCTAGCGGGAGTGTTGGACTACAATGAGCAGTTCTTC

abundance: .
v_gene: TRBV5-4
d_gene: .
j_gene: TRBJ2-1
CDR3aa: CAGSPQGSNYNEQFF
CDR3nt: TGTGCCGGATCCCCACAGGGTTCTAACTACAATGAGCAGTTCTTC

abundance: .
v_gene: TRBV29-1
d_gene: TRBD2
j_gene: TRBJ2-7
CDR3aa: CSVEGLAGGVYYEQYF
CDR3nt: TGCAGCGTTGAAGGACTAGCGGGAGGGGTTTACTACGAGCAGTACTTC

abundance: .
v_gene: TRBV27
d_gene: TRBD2
j_gene: TRBJ2-3
CDR3aa: CASRLSGITDTQYF
CDR3nt: TGTGCCAGCAGACTTAGCGGGATCACAGATACGCAGTATTTT

abundance: .
v_gene: TRBV2
d_gene: TRBD1
j_gene: TRBJ2-5
CDR3aa: CASTHGTGYAEETQYF
CDR3nt: TGTGCCAGCACCCACGGGACAGGGTATGCGGAAGAGACCCAGTACTTC

abundance: .
v_gene: TRBV29-1
d_gene: TRBD1
j_gene: TRBJ2-7
CDR3aa: CSVENRDREIYEQYF
CDR3nt: TGCAGCGTTGAAAACCGGGACAGAGAGATCTACGAGCAGTACTTC

abundance: .
v_gene: TRBV13
d_gene: TRBD2
j_gene: TRBJ2-5
CDR3aa: CASSSGGLAQETQYF
CDR3nt: TGTGCCAGCAGCTCCGGGGGACTAGCGCAAGAGACCCAGTACTTC

abundance: once
v_gene: TRBV4-1
d_gene: TRBD1
j_gene: TRBJ1-2
CDR3aa: CASTSGTGGFIDGYTF
CDR3nt: TGCGCCAGCACCTCCGGGACAGGAGGTTTTATCGATGGCTACACCTTC

abundance: .
v_gene: TRBV5-1
d_gene: .
j_gene: TRBJ2-1
CDR3aa: CASRRDLYNEQFF
CDR3nt: TGCGCCAGCAGGCGGGACTTATACAATGAGCAGTTCTTC

abundance: .
v_gene: TRBV27
d_gene: TRBD1
j_gene: TRBJ1-3
CDR3aa: CASSIRGFSGNTIYF
CDR3nt: TGTGCCAGCAGTATCAGGGGGTTCTCTGGAAACACCATATATTTT

abundance: .
v_gene: TRBV9
d_gene: .
j_gene: TRBJ2-1
CDR3aa: CASSVVGEEQFF
CDR3nt: TGTGCCAGCAGCGTAGTCGGGGAAGAGCAGTTCTTC

abundance: few
v_gene: TRBV14
d_gene: .
j_gene: TRBJ2-7
CDR3aa: CASSQGTGPYEQYF
CDR3nt: TGTGCCAGCAGCCAAGGGACTGGACCCTACGAGCAGTACTTC

abundance: .
v_gene: TRBV19
d_gene: TRBD1
j_gene: TRBJ1-1
CDR3aa: CASSRDRATEAFF
CDR3nt: TGTGCCAGTAGTCGCGACAGGGCCACTGAAGCTTTCTTT

abundance: .
v_gene: TRBV27
d_gene: TRBD1
j_gene: TRBJ2-7
CDR3aa: CASGQGESYEQYF
CDR3nt: TGTGCCAGCGGACAGGGGGAGTCCTACGAGCAGTACTTC

abundance: .
v_gene: TRBV7-9
d_gene: .
j_gene: TRBJ2-1
CDR3aa: CASSLGTSYNEQFF
CDR3nt: TGTGCCAGCAGCTTAGGGACTTCCTACAATGAGCAGTTCTTC

abundance: .
v_gene: TRBV9
d_gene: .
j_gene: TRBJ2-7
CDR3aa: CASSAGLNPLYYEQYF
CDR3nt: TGTGCCAGCAGCGCAGGACTGAACCCACTCTACTACGAGCAGTACTTC

abundance: few
v_gene: TRBV6-1
d_gene: .
j_gene: TRBJ1-1
CDR3aa: CASSLQGVVTEAFF
CDR3nt: TGTGCCAGCAGTCTACAGGGAGTGGTTACTGAAGCTTTCTTT

abundance: .
v_gene: TRBV4-3
d_gene: .
j_gene: TRBJ2-1
CDR3aa: CASSPSRSSYNEQFF
CDR3nt: TGCGCCAGCAGCCCTTCTAGGAGCTCCTACAATGAGCAGTTCTTC

abundance: once
v_gene: TRBV19
d_gene: TRBD2
j_gene: TRBJ2-7
CDR3aa: CASSPRLASSYEQYF
CDR3nt: TGTGCCAGTAGTCCCAGACTAGCGAGCTCCTACGAGCAGTACTTC

abundance: .
v_gene: TRBV27
d_gene: TRBD1
j_gene: TRBJ2-5
CDR3aa: CASSTGDVLETQYF
CDR3nt: TGTGCCAGCAGTACAGGGGACGTCTTAGAGACCCAGTACTTC

abundance: .
v_gene: TRBV2
d_gene: .
j_gene: TRBJ2-7
CDR3aa: CASSDRLANYEQYF
CDR3nt: TGTGCCAGCAGTGATAGGCTAGCGAACTACGAGCAGTACTTC

abundance: .
v_gene: TRBV30
d_gene: .
j_gene: TRBJ1-1
CDR3aa: CAWSVYMNTEAFF
CDR3nt: TGTGCCTGGAGTGTATATATGAACACTGAAGCTTTCTTT

abundance: .
v_gene: TRBV5-1
d_gene: TRBD1
j_gene: TRBJ1-2
CDR3aa: CASSLLGGDSSYGYTF
CDR3nt: TGCGCCAGCAGCCTGCTTGGAGGGGACAGCAGCTATGGCTACACCTTC

abundance: .
v_gene: TRBV6-1
d_gene: .
j_gene: TRBJ2-4
CDR3aa: CASSQSGAVKNIQYF
CDR3nt: TGTGCCAGCAGTCAAAGCGGAGCGGTCAAAAACATTCAGTACTTC

abundance: .
v_gene: TRBV7-3
d_gene: .
j_gene: TRBJ2-2
CDR3aa: CASSFIPGTMAGELFF
CDR3nt: TGTGCCAGCAGCTTCATCCCGGGAACTATGGCCGGGGAGCTGTTTTTT

abundance: .
v_gene: TRBV5-6
d_gene: .
j_gene: TRBJ2-3
CDR3aa: CASSLSFLADTDTQYF
CDR3nt: TGTGCCAGCAGCTTGTCCTTCTTGGCAGACACAGATACGCAGTATTTT

abundance: .
v_gene: TRBV7-3
d_gene: .
j_gene: TRBJ2-5
CDR3aa: CASSAQFGETQYF
CDR3nt: TGTGCCAGCAGCGCCCAATTCGGAGAGACCCAGTACTTC

abundance: .
v_gene: TRBV18
d_gene: TRBD2
j_gene: TRBJ2-1
CDR3aa: CASGTSGSYNEQFF
CDR3nt: TGTGCCAGCGGTACTAGCGGGAGCTACAATGAGCAGTTCTTC

abundance: .
v_gene: TRBV27
d_gene: .
j_gene: TRBJ1-1
CDR3aa: CASSLSGDTEAFF
CDR3nt: TGTGCCAGCAGTTTATCAGGGGACACTGAAGCTTTCTTT

abundance: .
v_gene: TRBV7-2
d_gene: .
j_gene: TRBJ1-5
CDR3aa: CASSLKGLNQPQHF
CDR3nt: TGTGCCAGCAGCTTGAAGGGACTGAATCAGCCCCAGCATTTT

abundance: once
v_gene: TRBV6-1
d_gene: TRBD1
j_gene: TRBJ2-1
CDR3aa: CASSDLPGQAANEQFF
CDR3nt: TGTGCCAGCAGTGACTTACCGGGACAGGCTGCTAATGAGCAGTTCTTC

abundance: .
v_gene: TRBV18
d_gene: .
j_gene: TRBJ2-5
CDR3aa: CASSVGERQETQYF
CDR3nt: TGTGCCAGCTCTGTCGGTGAGCGGCAAGAGACCCAGTACTTC

abundance: .
v_gene: TRBV11-2
d_gene: .
j_gene: TRBJ2-3
CDR3aa: CASSLAPITDTQYF
CDR3nt: TGTGCCAGCAGCTTAGCTCCTATCACAGATACGCAGTATTTT

abundance: .
v_gene: TRBV9
d_gene: .
j_gene: TRBJ2-3
CDR3aa: CASTRRGDTQYF
CDR3nt: TGTGCCAGCACCAGAAGAGGGGATACGCAGTATTTT

abundance: .
v_gene: TRBV5-8
d_gene: .
j_gene: TRBJ2-7
CDR3aa: CATHLGLHPYEQYF
CDR3nt: TGTGCCACCCACCTAGGACTGCACCCCTACGAGCAGTACTTC

abundance: few
v_gene: TRBV5-8
d_gene: .
j_gene: TRBJ2-7
CDR3aa: CASSSTRGGEQYF
CDR3nt: TGTGCCAGCAGCTCCACCCGGGGAGGCGAGCAGTACTTC

abundance: .
v_gene: TRBV19
d_gene: TRBD1
j_gene: TRBJ1-1
CDR3aa: CASISGQGATEAFF
CDR3nt: TGTGCCAGTATCTCGGGACAGGGGGCTACTGAAGCTTTCTTT

abundance: .
v_gene: TRBV19
d_gene: .
j_gene: TRBJ1-3
CDR3aa: CASSMLTGNTIYF
CDR3nt: TGTGCCAGTAGTATGTTAACAGGAAACACCATATATTTT